These 14 T cell receptor beta chains originate from one sample sequenced in a study of T cells after posttransplantation cyclophosphamide. Using immunoSEQ multiplex PCR, the repertoire was profiled, and TCRdb retains in-frame clones only, with some absent. Of more than 12,000 clones in the sample, around 74% were seen once. Sequenced input: memory CD4+ T cells sorted from PBMCs. Every receptor here comes from a man aged 45-65 years.

The V gene is TRBV5-1, the J gene TRBJ2-1; possible D gene TRBD2, 6 bases. V was pared by 2 bases and J by 2 bases, with 14 bases between. CDR1 SGHRS and CDR2 YFSETQ come from the germline V gene. CDR3 size: 16 residues. For the CDR3, the DNA is TGCGCCAGCAGCTTAGTGCGTCGCGGGACCTACAATGAGCAGTTCTTC. This gives the protein CASSLVRRGTYNEQFF.

This rearrangement joins TRBV28 to TRBJ2-7, with D perhaps matching TRBD1 (5 bases). Trimming cost V 3 bases and J 2 bases, with 26 bases left between them. Germline CDR1 reads MDHEN; CDR2 reads SYDVKM. The CDR3 runs to 19 residues. Here the CDR3 reads CASSLASKGFSGATYEQYF. CDR3 nucleotides: TGTGCCAGCAGTTTGGCCTCTAAAGGGTTCAGTGGGGCCACCTACGAGCAGTACTTC.

Note on this clone: Other DNA sequences in the sample encode the same CDR3. This rearrangement joins TRBV19 to TRBJ2-1; no definite D call. CDR3 length: 13 residues. The V and J ends lost 3 bases and 4 bases respectively, with 7 bases between them. CDR1 is LNHDA and CDR2 is SQIVND in the germline V gene (reference sequence). CDR3 loop: CASSIQLYNEQFF. In DNA, the CDR3 is TGTGCCAGTAGTATTCAATTGTACAATGAGCAGTTCTTC.

This rearrangement joins TRBV11-3 to TRBJ1-2, with 7 bases identical to TRBD1. Losses at the gene ends were 5 bases for V and 6 bases for J; bases not matched to a gene: 9. Germline lookup yields CDR1 SGHNT and CDR2 YENEEA. The CDR3 is 14 amino acids. The CDR3 DNA follows: TGTGCCAGCAGCCCCCTAGGGGGCCCGGATGGCTACACCTTC. Protein sequence: CASSPLGGPDGYTF.

V and J are TRBV7-2 and TRBJ2-1; 10 bases agree with TRBD2. The CDR3 totals 17 residues. The ends lost 4 bases at V and 6 bases at J; junction bases unmatched: 12. CDR1 is SGHTA, CDR2 FQGNSA, per germline. The CDR3 nucleotides read TGTGCCAGCAGCTATCGGGGTACACTAGCGGGGCGCAATGAGCAGTTCTTC. It encodes CASSYRGTLAGRNEQFF. The full variable domain, rest sourced from reference TRBV7-2 and TRBJ2-1, is GAGVSQSPSNKVTEKGKDVELRCDPISGHTALYWYRQSLGQGLEFLIYFQGNSAPDKSGLPSDRFSAERTGGSVSTLTIQRTQQEDSAVYLCASSYRGTLAGRNEQFFGPGTRLTVL.

V is TRBV4-3 and J is TRBJ1-1; D gene unclear. The CDR3 totals 16 residues. The germline CDR1 and CDR2 sequences are LGHNA and YSLEER. The germline V and J ends were trimmed by 3 bases and 5 bases, with 19 bases remaining between them. The CDR3 DNA follows: TGCGCCAGCAGCCAGGCCAACCCTAAGCCGGGGACTGAAGCTTTCTTT. It yields the protein CASSQANPKPGTEAFF.

This chain uses TRBV7-9 with TRBJ2-1; no clear D gene. From germline, CDR1 is SEHNR and CDR2 FQNEAQ (reference sequence). There are 11 residues in the CDR3. The V and J ends lost 3 bases and 13 bases respectively, with 10 bases between them. CDR3 in amino acids: CASSFQLNQFF. The DNA of the CDR3 is TGTGCCAGCAGCTTTCAGTTGAACCAGTTCTTC. Using reference TRBV7-9 and TRBJ2-1 for the parts outside the CDR3, the full variable domain is DTGVSQNPRHKITKRGQNVTFRCDPISEHNRLYWYRQTLGQGPEFLTYFQNEAQLEKSRLLSDRFSAERPKGSFSTLEIQRTEQGDSAMYLCASSFQLNQFFGPGTRLTVL.

The chain has TRBV6-6 and TRBJ1-2; TRBD1 matches at 9 bases. Per the germline V gene, CDR1 is MNHNY and CDR2 is SVGAGI (reference sequence). Losses at the gene ends were 2 bases for V and 6 bases for J; bases not matched to a gene: 10. This CDR3 has 16 residues. The chain's CDR3 is CASSYPTGTGSDGYTF. CDR3 bases: TGTGCCAGCAGTTACCCAACCGGGACAGGGTCGGATGGCTACACCTTC.

The CDR3 protein is CASSQGGLSLVKNIQYF. Written as DNA, the CDR3 is TGTGCCAGCAGCCAAGGGGGGCTCTCACTGGTCAAAAACATTCAGTACTTC. The genes are TRBV14 and TRBJ2-4; tentative D call: TRBD1 (6 bases). Germline CDR1 reads SGHDN; CDR2 reads FVKESK. The CDR3 length is 17 residues. V was pared by 1 base and J by 3 bases, with 16 bases between.

The chain is built from TRBV19 and TRBJ2-3; D might be TRBD2 (5 bases). The germline V gene has CDR1 LNHDA and CDR2 SQIVND (reference sequence). Trimming took 9 bases from V and 0 from J, leaving 10 bases between them. The CDR3 runs to 13 residues. For the CDR3, the DNA is TGTGCCAGCCGACGGACTAGCACAGATACGCAGTATTTT. Protein sequence: CASRRTSTDTQYF.

The chain employs TRBV7-9 and TRBJ1-5, with D possibly matching TRBD1 (6 bases). The CDR3 has 15 residues. Germline assignment: CDR1 SEHNR and CDR2 FQNEAQ (reference sequence). The ends were cut back, 2 bases at V and 6 bases at J, with 14 bases in the middle. DNA for the CDR3: TGTGCCAGCAGCTTAAGAGGGGGGGCGGGTCAGCCCCAGCATTTT. As protein: CASSLRGGAGQPQHF.

The chain couples TRBV6-6 to TRBJ2-1, with D uncertain. V lost 0 bases to trimming and J lost 1 base, with 4 bases between them. The CDR3 has 14 amino acids. Per the germline V gene, CDR1 is MNHNY and CDR2 is SVGAGI (reference sequence). CDR3 nucleotides: TGTGCCAGCAGTTACTCCCGGTCCTACAATGAGCAGTTCTTC. Translation gives CASSYSRSYNEQFF.

The chain recombines TRBV5-4 with TRBJ2-5, with 8 bases that match TRBD1. This CDR3 comprises 14 residues. Germline V gives CDR1 SGHNT, CDR2 YYREEE (reference sequence). The junction had 7 bases not matched to a gene; V was cut back by 3 bases and J by 6 bases. CDR3 loop: CASSSDRVVKTQYF. The DNA of the CDR3 is TGTGCCAGCAGCTCGGACAGGGTTGTGAAGACCCAGTACTTC.

The chain combines TRBV6-5 with TRBJ1-1; D is uncertain. The V gene's germline CDR1 is MNHEY and CDR2 SVGAGI. V shed 1 base and J shed 2 bases, with 14 bases lying between them. The CDR3 sequence is 16 residues long. The CDR3 loop is CASSYLKTRGNTEAFF. The CDR3 DNA follows: TGTGCCAGCAGTTACTTAAAAACAAGAGGAAACACTGAAGCTTTCTTT.